A single sample gave rise to the 3 T cell receptor beta chains below, sequenced in a study of T cell clonality in common variable immunodeficiency. The method was immunoSEQ multiplex PCR; TCRdb's version includes in-frame clones alone and lacks a portion of them. The table lists 50,000 or so clones, with no singletons. The sequenced sample was peripheral blood mononuclear cells. All receptors come from a person aged 18-69 years in good health.

There are many counts of this clone. The read ends 3 residues shy of where the CDR3 ends; the end is completed using the germline J gene. The genes are TRBV6-8 and TRBJ1-5; 7 bases agree with TRBD1. After removal of 6 bases from V and 0 bases from J, the junction contained 14 bases not matched to a gene. Looked up from germline, CDR1 is MNHGY and CDR2 is SAAAGT. CDR3 size: 18 residues. The DNA read from the CDR3 is TGTGCCAGCAGAATGACAGGGTGTCCCCTACATAGCAATCAGCCC. It codes for CASRMTGCPLHSNQP. The CDR3 in full is CASRMTGCPLHSNQPQHF.

This clone was recorded at least ten times. The CDR3 is cut off 3 residues early in the read; its end comes from the germline J gene. This chain connects TRBV6-2 or TRBV6-3 to TRBJ1-4; D is uncertain. CDR1 and CDR2 from the germline V gene are MNHEY and SVGEGT. The V end was cut by 11 bases, the J end by 0 bases, with 13 bases between. This CDR3 has 14 amino acids. CDR3 DNA (partial): TGTGCCGGGCGCCGATCGGCAACTAATGAAAAA. Protein sequence: CAGRRSATNEK. The full CDR3 is CAGRRSATNEKLFF.

This clone came up many times. The CDR3 is cut off 3 residues early in the read; its end comes from the germline J gene. The rearrangement links TRBV10-3 to TRBJ2-3; TRBD1 might be the D (5 bases). V lost 4 bases and J 1 base, leaving 9 bases between the germline ends. This CDR3 region has 14 residues. Germline CDR1 is ENHRY and CDR2 is SYGVKD. The CDR3 loop is CAISVVGGTDTQYF. The covered CDR3 bases are TGTGCCATCAGTGTTGTAGGGGGCACAGATACG.